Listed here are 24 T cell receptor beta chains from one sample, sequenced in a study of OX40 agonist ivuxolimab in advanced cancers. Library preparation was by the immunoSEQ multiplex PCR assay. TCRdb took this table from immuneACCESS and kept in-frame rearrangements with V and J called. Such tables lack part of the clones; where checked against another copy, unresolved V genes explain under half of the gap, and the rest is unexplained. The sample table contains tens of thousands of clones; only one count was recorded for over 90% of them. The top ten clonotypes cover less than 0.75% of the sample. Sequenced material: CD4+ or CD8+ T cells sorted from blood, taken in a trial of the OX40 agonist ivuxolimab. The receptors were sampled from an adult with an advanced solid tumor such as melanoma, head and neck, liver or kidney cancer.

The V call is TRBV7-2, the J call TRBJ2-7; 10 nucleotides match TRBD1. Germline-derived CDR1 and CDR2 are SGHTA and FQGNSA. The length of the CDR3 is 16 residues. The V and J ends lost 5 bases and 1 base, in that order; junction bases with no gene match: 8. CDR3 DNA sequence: TGTGCCAGCAGCGCTGGCGACAGGGGGCGTTCCTACGAGCAGTACTTC. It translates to CASSAGDRGRSYEQYF.

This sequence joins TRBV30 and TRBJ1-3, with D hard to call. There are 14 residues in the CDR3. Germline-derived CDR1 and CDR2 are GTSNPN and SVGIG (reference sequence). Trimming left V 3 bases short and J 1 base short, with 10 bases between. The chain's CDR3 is CAWRGVGSGNTIYF. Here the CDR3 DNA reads TGTGCCTGGAGGGGTGTGGGGTCTGGAAACACCATATATTTT.

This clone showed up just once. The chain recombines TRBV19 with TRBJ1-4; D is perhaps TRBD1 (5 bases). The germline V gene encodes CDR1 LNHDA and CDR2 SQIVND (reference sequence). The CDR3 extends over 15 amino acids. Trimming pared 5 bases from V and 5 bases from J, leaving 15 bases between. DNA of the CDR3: TGTGCCAGTAGTCCCGTGGGGCTCCTAAATGAAAAACTGTTTTTT. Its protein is CASSPVGLLNEKLFF.

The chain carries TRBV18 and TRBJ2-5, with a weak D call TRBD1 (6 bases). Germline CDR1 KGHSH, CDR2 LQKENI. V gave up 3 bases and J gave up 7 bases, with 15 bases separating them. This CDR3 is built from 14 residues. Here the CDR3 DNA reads TGTGCCAGCTCACCGATGACAGGAAGTGGGACCCAGTACTTC. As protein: CASSPMTGSGTQYF.

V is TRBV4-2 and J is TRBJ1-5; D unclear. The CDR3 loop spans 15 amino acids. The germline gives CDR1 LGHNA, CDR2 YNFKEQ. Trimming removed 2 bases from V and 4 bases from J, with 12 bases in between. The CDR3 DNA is TGTGCCAGCAGCCAAACCGCAGGTCGAAATCAGCCCCAGCATTTT. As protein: CASSQTAGRNQPQHF.

Written as DNA, the CDR3 is TGTGCCAGCAGTAGACAGCCGCCGTGGACCATATATTTT. It translates to CASSRQPPWTIYF. The V call is TRBV6-1, the J call TRBJ1-3; a possible D gene is TRBD1 (5 bases). The CDR3 is 13 residues long. Looked up from germline, CDR1 is MNHNS and CDR2 is SASEGT. The ends were cut back, 5 bases at V and 10 bases at J, with 15 bases in the middle.

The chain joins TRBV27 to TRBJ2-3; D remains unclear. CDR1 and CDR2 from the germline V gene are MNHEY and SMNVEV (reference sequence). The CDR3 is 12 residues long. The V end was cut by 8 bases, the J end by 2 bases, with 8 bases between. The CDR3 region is CASRSYTDTQYF. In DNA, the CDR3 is TGTGCCAGCCGTAGTTACACAGATACGCAGTATTTT.

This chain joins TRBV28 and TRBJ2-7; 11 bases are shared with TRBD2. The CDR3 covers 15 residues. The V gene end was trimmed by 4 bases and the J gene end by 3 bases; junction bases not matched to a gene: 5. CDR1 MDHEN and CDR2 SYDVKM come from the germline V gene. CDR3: CASSSGLAGLYEQYF. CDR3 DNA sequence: TGTGCCAGCAGTTCCGGACTAGCGGGCCTCTACGAGCAGTACTTC.

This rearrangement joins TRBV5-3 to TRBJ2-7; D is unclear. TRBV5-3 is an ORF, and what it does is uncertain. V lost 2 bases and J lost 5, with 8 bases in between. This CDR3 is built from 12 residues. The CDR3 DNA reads TGTGCCAGAAGCTTAGAGTCGGACGAGCAGTACTTC. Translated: CARSLESDEQYF.

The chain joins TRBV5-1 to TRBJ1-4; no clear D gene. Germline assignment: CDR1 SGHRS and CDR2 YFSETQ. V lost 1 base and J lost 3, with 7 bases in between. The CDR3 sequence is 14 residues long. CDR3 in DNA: TGCGCCAGCAGCTTGCCTCAGGCTAATGAAAAACTGTTTTTT. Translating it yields CASSLPQANEKLFF.

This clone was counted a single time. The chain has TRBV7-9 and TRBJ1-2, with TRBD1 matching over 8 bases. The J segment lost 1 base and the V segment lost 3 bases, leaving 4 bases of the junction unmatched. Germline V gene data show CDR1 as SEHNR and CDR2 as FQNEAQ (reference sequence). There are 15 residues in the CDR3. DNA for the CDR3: TGTGCCAGCAGCTTGTCAGGGGGCTTTAACTATGGCTACACCTTC. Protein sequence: CASSLSGGFNYGYTF. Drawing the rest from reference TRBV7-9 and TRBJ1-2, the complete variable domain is DTGVSQNPRHKITKRGQNVTFRCDPISEHNRLYWYRQTLGQGPEFLTYFQNEAQLEKSRLLSDRFSAERPKGSFSTLEIQRTEQGDSAMYLCASSLSGGFNYGYTFGSGTRLTVV.

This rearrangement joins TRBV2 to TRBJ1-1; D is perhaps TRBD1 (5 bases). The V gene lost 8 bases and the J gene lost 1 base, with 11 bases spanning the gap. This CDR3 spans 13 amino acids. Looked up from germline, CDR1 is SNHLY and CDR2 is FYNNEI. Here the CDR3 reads CASVGQGNTEAFF. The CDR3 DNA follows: TGTGCCAGCGTGGGTCAGGGGAACACTGAAGCTTTCTTT.

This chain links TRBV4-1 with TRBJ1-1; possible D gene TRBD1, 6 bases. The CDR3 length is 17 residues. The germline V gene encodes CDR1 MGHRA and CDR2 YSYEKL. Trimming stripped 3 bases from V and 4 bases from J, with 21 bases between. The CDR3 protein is CASSHGKQGGRSTEAFF. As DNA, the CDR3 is TGCGCCAGCAGCCACGGGAAACAGGGCGGCCGGAGCACTGAAGCTTTCTTT.

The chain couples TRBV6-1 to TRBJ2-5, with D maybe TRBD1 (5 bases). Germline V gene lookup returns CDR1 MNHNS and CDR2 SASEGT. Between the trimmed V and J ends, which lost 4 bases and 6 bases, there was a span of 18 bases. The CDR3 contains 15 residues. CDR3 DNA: TGTGCCAGCAGTGTTGGGGAAGGGGCTAGGAAGACCCAGTACTTC. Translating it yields CASSVGEGARKTQYF.

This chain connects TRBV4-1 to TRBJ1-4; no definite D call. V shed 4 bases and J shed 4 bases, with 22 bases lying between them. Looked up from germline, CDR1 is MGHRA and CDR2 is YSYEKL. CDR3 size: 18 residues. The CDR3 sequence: CASSPGRGISRFNEKLFF. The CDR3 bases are TGCGCCAGCAGCCCCGGACGAGGGATTTCCAGATTTAATGAAAAACTGTTTTTT.

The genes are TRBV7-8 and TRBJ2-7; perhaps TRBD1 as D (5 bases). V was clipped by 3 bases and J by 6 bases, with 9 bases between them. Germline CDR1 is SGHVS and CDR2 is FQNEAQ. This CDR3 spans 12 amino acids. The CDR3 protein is CASSFRAFEQYF. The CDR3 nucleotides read TGTGCCAGCAGCTTCAGGGCGTTCGAGCAGTACTTC.

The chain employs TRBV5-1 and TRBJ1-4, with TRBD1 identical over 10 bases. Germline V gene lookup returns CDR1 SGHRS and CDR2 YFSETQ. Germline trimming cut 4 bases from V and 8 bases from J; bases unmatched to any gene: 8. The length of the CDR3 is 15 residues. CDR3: CASSEPGTGEEKLFF. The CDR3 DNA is TGCGCCAGCAGCGAACCCGGGACAGGGGAGGAAAAACTGTTTTTT.

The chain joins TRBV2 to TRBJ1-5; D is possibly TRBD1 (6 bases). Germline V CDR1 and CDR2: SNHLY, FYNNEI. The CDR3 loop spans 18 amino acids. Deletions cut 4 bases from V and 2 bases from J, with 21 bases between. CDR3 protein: CASSVIGPGALGNQPQHF. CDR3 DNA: TGTGCCAGCAGTGTTATCGGACCGGGGGCCTTAGGCAATCAGCCCCAGCATTTT.

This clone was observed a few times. CDR3 sequence: CASSTGQGYNEQFF. DNA for the CDR3: TGCGCCAGCAGCACCGGACAGGGCTACAATGAGCAGTTCTTC. The rearrangement links TRBV5-1 to TRBJ2-1; TRBD1 agrees at 8 bases. Germline V gene lookup returns CDR1 SGHRS and CDR2 YFSETQ. With V trimmed by 4 bases and J by 3 bases, 3 bases remained unmatched. The CDR3 consists of 14 residues.

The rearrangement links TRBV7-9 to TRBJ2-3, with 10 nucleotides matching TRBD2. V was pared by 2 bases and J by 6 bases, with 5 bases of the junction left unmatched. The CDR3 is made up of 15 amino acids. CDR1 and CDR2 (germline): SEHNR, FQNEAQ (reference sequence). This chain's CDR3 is CASSLSGRAMDTQYF. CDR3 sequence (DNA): TGTGCCAGCAGCTTAAGCGGGAGGGCCATGGATACGCAGTATTTT.

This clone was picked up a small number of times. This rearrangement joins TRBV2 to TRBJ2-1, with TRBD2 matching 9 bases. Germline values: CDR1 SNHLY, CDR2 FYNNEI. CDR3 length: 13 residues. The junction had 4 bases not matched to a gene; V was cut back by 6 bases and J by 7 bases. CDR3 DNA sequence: TGTGCCAGCAGGCGGGAGGGCGGAAATGAGCAGTTCTTC. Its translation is CASRREGGNEQFF.

CDR3 bases: TGTGCCAGCAGCTTAGAACCGGGACCGAACACTGAAGCTTTCTTT. Protein sequence: CASSLEPGPNTEAFF. This chain uses TRBV7-3 with TRBJ1-1, with a tentative D call TRBD1 (5 bases). The CDR3 loop spans 15 amino acids. Trimming took 2 bases from V and 1 from J, leaving 11 bases between them. CDR1 is SGHTA, CDR2 FQGTGA, per germline.

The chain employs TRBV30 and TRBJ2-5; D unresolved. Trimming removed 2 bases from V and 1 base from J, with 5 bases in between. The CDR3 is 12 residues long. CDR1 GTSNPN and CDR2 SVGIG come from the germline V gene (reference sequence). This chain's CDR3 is CAWSLSQETQYF. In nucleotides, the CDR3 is TGTGCCTGGAGTTTGAGCCAAGAGACCCAGTACTTC.

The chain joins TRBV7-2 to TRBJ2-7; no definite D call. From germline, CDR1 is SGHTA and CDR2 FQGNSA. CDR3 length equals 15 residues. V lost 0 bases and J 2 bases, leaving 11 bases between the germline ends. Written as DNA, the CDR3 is TGTGCCAGCAGCTTAGCTGCCGGTTCTACCTACGAGCAGTACTTC. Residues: CASSLAAGSTYEQYF.